This entry lists 29 T cell receptor beta chains sequenced from one sample in a study of beta chain features in type 1 diabetes. Every isolated RNA sample was fully reverse transcribed, so sequencing captured expressed TCRB transcripts. Sequencing was performed with immunoSEQ multiplex PCR; in TCRdb, only in-frame clones are kept and a portion is missing. The sample has 150,000 or so clones, about 9.1% seen once; the top ten hold 0.65%. Sequenced sample: central memory CD4+ T cells from blood. The receptors come from a middle-aged woman in good health.

V usage is TRBV19 and J usage is TRBJ1-2, with a possible D match to TRBD1 (5 bases). This CDR3 is built from 13 residues. The germline V gene has CDR1 LNHDA and CDR2 SQIVND (reference sequence). The V end lost 7 bases, the J end lost 6 bases, and 15 bases lay between the germline ends. This CDR3 is CASTAWGENGYTF. CDR3 DNA sequence: TGTGCCAGTACTGCATGGGGCGAAAATGGCTACACCTTC.

This clone has more than one count but fewer than ten. The chain combines TRBV7-2 with TRBJ2-4, with D unclear. Germline values: CDR1 SGHTA, CDR2 FQGNSA. The CDR3 loop spans 14 amino acids. V gave up 1 base and J gave up 0 bases, with 4 bases separating them. CDR3 protein: CASSLGLAKNIQYF. Here the CDR3 DNA reads TGTGCCAGCAGCTTAGGGCTAGCCAAAAACATTCAGTACTTC. Full variable domain (remainder filled in from reference TRBV7-2 and TRBJ2-4): GAGVSQSPSNKVTEKGKDVELRCDPISGHTALYWYRQSLGQGLEFLIYFQGNSAPDKSGLPSDRFSAERTGGSVSTLTIQRTQQEDSAVYLCASSLGLAKNIQYFGAGTRLSVL.

The rearrangement joins TRBV5-1 to TRBJ2-5; TRBD2 aligns across 8 bases. V was pared by 4 bases and J by 2 bases, with 7 bases of the junction left unmatched. The CDR3 is made up of 15 amino acids. Germline V gives CDR1 SGHRS, CDR2 YFSETQ. As DNA, the CDR3 is TGCGCCAGCAGCCGGGGGGGAGGCCTACAAGAGACCCAGTACTTC. Translating it yields CASSRGGGLQETQYF.

J is TRBJ2-1 and V is TRBV9; 13 bases match TRBD2. After removal of 3 bases from V and 7 bases from J, the junction contained 7 bases not matched to a gene. CDR3 length equals 16 residues. Per germline, CDR1 SGDLS and CDR2 YYNGEE. The CDR3 is CASSEGGLAGENEQFF. In DNA form, the CDR3 reads TGTGCCAGCAGCGAAGGTGGACTAGCGGGGGAAAATGAGCAGTTCTTC.

This chain joins TRBV2 and TRBJ1-2; tentatively, D is TRBD1 (5 bases). CDR1 is SNHLY, CDR2 FYNNEI, per germline. Between the trimmed V and J ends, which lost 1 base and 8 bases, there was a span of 14 bases. The CDR3 consists of 14 residues. CDR3 nucleotide sequence: TGTGCCAGCAGTGAAGTTCTGGGGACTTTGGGCTACACCTTC. Encoded protein: CASSEVLGTLGYTF.

The table lists this clone with a few counts. The V call is TRBV27, the J call TRBJ2-3, with D maybe TRBD2 (5 bases). CDR1 is MNHEY and CDR2 is SMNVEV in the germline V gene (reference sequence). There are 13 residues in the CDR3. With 6 bases removed from V and 8 bases from J, the gap between germline ends came to 15 bases. The CDR3 protein is CASSPGPAGTQYF. The CDR3 region has the DNA TGTGCCAGCAGCCCGGGTCCTGCGGGTACGCAGTATTTT.

For the CDR3, the DNA is TGTGCCAGCAGAGACCCGGGACAGTTGGGCTATGGCTACACCTTC. Its protein is CASRDPGQLGYGYTF. The chain is built from TRBV7-2 and TRBJ1-2; 7 positions agree with TRBD1. The CDR3 contains 15 residues. Germline CDR1 and CDR2: SGHTA and FQGNSA. Trimming at V came to 6 bases and at J to 4 bases, leaving 11 bases not matched to a gene.

In its sample, this clone was seen a few times. The V call is TRBV29-1, the J call TRBJ2-5; D is ambiguous. CDR1 SQVTM and CDR2 ANQGSEA come from the germline V gene. V was trimmed by 3 bases and J by 6 bases, leaving 17 bases between them. The CDR3 contains 14 residues. The CDR3 spells CSVDSFPEAKTQYF. The CDR3, as DNA: TGCAGCGTTGATTCCTTCCCCGAGGCGAAGACCCAGTACTTC. The entire variable domain, with the rest obtained from reference TRBV29-1 and TRBJ2-5, is as follows: SAVISQKPSRDICQRGTSLTIQCQVDSQVTMMFWYRQQPGQSLTLIATANQGSEATYESGFVIDKFPISRPNLTFSTLTVSNMSPEDSSIYLCSVDSFPEAKTQYFGPGTRLLVL.

In its sample, this clone was seen a few times. The rearrangement links TRBV5-4 to TRBJ1-1; TRBD1 matches 9 bases. This CDR3 has 16 residues. The junction had 11 bases not matched to a gene; V was cut back by 2 bases and J by 6 bases. The germline gives CDR1 SGHNT, CDR2 YYREEE (reference sequence). CDR3 sequence (DNA): TGTGCCAGCAGCTTAAGACAGGGGGTTCGCGGGGCTGAAGCTTTCTTT. It is translated as CASSLRQGVRGAEAFF.

This chain connects TRBV19 to TRBJ1-1; 8 bases line up with TRBD1. The length of the CDR3 is 17 residues. V trimming: 7 bases; J trimming: 1 base; junction bases outside the gene matches: 14. Germline lookup yields CDR1 LNHDA and CDR2 SQIVND (reference sequence). The CDR3 coding sequence is TGTGCCAGTACCTCCACCTCCGGGACAGGTAAGAACACTGAAGCTTTCTTT. This translates into CASTSTSGTGKNTEAFF. Full variable domain (outside the CDR3, taken from reference TRBV19 and TRBJ1-1): DGGITQSPKYLFRKEGQNVTLSCEQNLNHDAMYWYRQDPGQGLRLIYYSQIVNDFQKGDIAEGYSVSREKKESFPLTVTSAQKNPTAFYLCASTSTSGTGKNTEAFFGQGTRLTVV.

This clone was observed a handful of times. Here the CDR3 DNA reads TGTGCCAGTAGTATAGAACTGAGGCCTAATCAGCCCCAGCATTTT. Translating gives CASSIELRPNQPQHF. The V and J genes are TRBV19 and TRBJ1-5; D uncertain. V dropped 0 bases and J dropped 4 bases, with 10 bases sitting between them. The CDR3 has 15 amino acids. Looked up from germline, CDR1 is LNHDA and CDR2 is SQIVND (reference sequence).

The V call is TRBV5-1, the J call TRBJ2-3, with D perhaps matching TRBD2 (5 bases). Per germline, CDR1 SGHRS and CDR2 YFSETQ. Trimming took 2 bases from V and 0 from J, leaving 13 bases between them. The CDR3 totals 16 residues. For the CDR3, the DNA is TGCGCCAGCAGCTTAGCCGGGGTCGCTAGCACAGATACGCAGTATTTT. Its protein is CASSLAGVASTDTQYF.

The chain uses TRBV11-2 and TRBJ2-3; D uncertain. V was pared by 3 bases and J by 0 bases, with 10 bases between. The CDR3 covers 15 residues. Germline CDR1 reads SGHAT; CDR2 reads FQNNGV. CDR3 sequence reads: CASSLWQSSTDTQYF. The CDR3 DNA sequence: TGTGCCAGCAGCTTGTGGCAGTCTAGCACAGATACGCAGTATTTT.

This clone was counted at least ten times. DNA for the CDR3: TGTGCCAGCAGCAAACCGGGGCTAGCGGGGCCCACCGGGGAGCTGTTTTTT. Its translation: CASSKPGLAGPTGELFF. The V gene is TRBV21-1, the J gene TRBJ2-2; the table's TRBD2 call for D was not verified on the DNA. TRBV21-1 is a documented pseudogene. This CDR3 is built from 17 residues.

This clone was counted ten times or more. V usage is TRBV5-4 and J usage is TRBJ1-3; D may be TRBD1 (5 bases). The germline V gene encodes CDR1 SGHNT and CDR2 YYREEE (reference sequence). The CDR3 has 14 amino acids. Trimming took off 3 bases at V and 0 bases at J, with 7 bases between the two ends. CDR3 in DNA: TGTGCCAGCAGCTCGACAGACTCTGGAAACACCATATATTTT. Translating it yields CASSSTDSGNTIYF.

The chain carries TRBV19 and TRBJ1-6; D is uncertain. CDR1 and CDR2 (germline): LNHDA, SQIVND (reference sequence). Between the trimmed V and J ends, which lost 1 base and 5 bases, there was a span of 9 bases. The CDR3 length is 15 residues. CDR3 DNA sequence: TGTGCCAGTAGTATAGCAGCGGCAGATAATTCACCCCTCCACTTT. It is translated as CASSIAAADNSPLHF.

This clone was detected ten times or more. The chain links TRBV11-2 to TRBJ2-1; D possibly corresponds to TRBD1 (5 bases). V lost 1 base to trimming and J lost 5 bases, with 6 bases between them. Germline V gene lookup returns CDR1 SGHAT and CDR2 FQNNGV. The CDR3 totals 13 residues. DNA for the CDR3: TGTGCCAGCAGCTTAGGCAGGGACAATGAGCAGTTCTTC. Amino acids: CASSLGRDNEQFF.

This clone was counted only a few times. The chain joins TRBV21-1 to TRBJ2-1; the table's D call of TRBD2 was not tested on the DNA. TRBV21-1 is termed a pseudogene. CDR3 length: 17 amino acids. CDR3 sequence reads: CASSKGGLAGGPNEQFF. The CDR3 bases are TGTGCCAGCAGCAAAGGCGGGCTAGCGGGGGGGCCCAATGAGCAGTTCTTC.

The rearrangement joins TRBV5-1 to TRBJ2-3; D uncertain. The CDR3 has 14 residues. V was shortened by 1 base and J by 3 bases, with 9 bases between the two germline ends. CDR1 and CDR2 from the germline V gene are SGHRS and YFSETQ. The CDR3 coding sequence is TGCGCCAGCAGCTTGCCTGGCGGTACAGATACGCAGTATTTT. Translation: CASSLPGGTDTQYF.

This clone was detected ten times or more. This chain joins TRBV4-3 and TRBJ2-2, with D possibly TRBD1 on 6 matching bases. Trimming pared 0 bases from V and 6 bases from J, leaving 8 bases between. The CDR3 has 14 amino acids. The germline CDR1 and CDR2 sequences are LGHNA and YSLEER. The CDR3 spells CASSQDWGPGELFF. The DNA for the CDR3 is TGCGCCAGCAGCCAAGATTGGGGGCCCGGGGAGCTGTTTTTT.

The chain carries TRBV7-8 and TRBJ2-1, with a possible D match to TRBD2 (5 bases). Germline CDR1 and CDR2: SGHVS and FQNEAQ. Trimming removed 6 bases from V and 6 bases from J, with 15 bases in between. CDR3 length: 14 amino acids. This CDR3 reads CASRPGGRSNEQFF. The CDR3, as DNA: TGTGCCAGCAGACCTGGAGGCCGGTCCAATGAGCAGTTCTTC.

The chain recombines TRBV5-6 with TRBJ1-2; D unresolved. CDR3 length equals 19 residues. The germline V and J ends were trimmed by 1 base and 0 bases, with 22 bases remaining between them. Germline loops: CDR1 SGHDT, CDR2 YYEEEE. CDR3 DNA: TGTGCCAGCAGCTTGTTTACGGGATTAATCCCGGTGGCTAACTATGGCTACACCTTC. Encoded protein: CASSLFTGLIPVANYGYTF.

The chain links TRBV6-5 to TRBJ2-2; TRBD2 is a possible D gene (5 bases). Trimming cost V 5 bases and J 10 bases, with 11 bases left between them. The V gene's germline CDR1 is MNHEY and CDR2 SVGAGI. This CDR3 is 12 amino acids long. The CDR3 DNA reads as TGTGCCAGCAGTCCTCGGGGTGCGGAGCTGTTTTTT. Encoded protein: CASSPRGAELFF.

This clone came up a few times. The chain joins TRBV12-5 to TRBJ2-7; perhaps TRBD2 as D (5 bases). The V end lost 5 bases, the J end lost 2 bases, and 13 bases lay between the germline ends. Germline V lookup: CDR1 LGHNT, CDR2 FRNRAP. This CDR3 spans 14 amino acids. CDR3 DNA: TGTGCTAGTGGTGACGGGATGGGCACCTACGAGCAGTACTTC. Its protein is CASGDGMGTYEQYF.

This clone was seen a handful of times. The chain recombines TRBV5-1 with TRBJ1-2; no definite D call. Germline CDR1 is SGHRS and CDR2 is YFSETQ. This CDR3 has 14 amino acids. Trimming pared 5 bases from V and 4 bases from J, leaving 15 bases between. This CDR3 is CASREGGRPYGYTF. CDR3 nucleotides: TGCGCCAGCAGAGAGGGAGGGCGACCCTATGGCTACACCTTC. Looking up the rest from reference TRBV5-1 and TRBJ1-2 gives the full variable domain: KAGVTQTPRYLIKTRGQQVTLSCSPISGHRSVSWYQQTPGQGLQFLFEYFSETQRNKGNFPGRFSGRQFSNSRSEMNVSTLELGDSALYLCASREGGRPYGYTFGSGTRLTVV.

This clone was seen only a few times. This chain joins TRBV19 and TRBJ1-2; no reliable D call. Looked up from germline, CDR1 is LNHDA and CDR2 is SQIVND (reference sequence). Deletions cut 4 bases from V and 4 bases from J, with 13 bases between. CDR3 length equals 14 residues. CDR3 in DNA: TGTGCCAGTAGTAAGTTTGACGGACTCTATGGCTACACCTTC. Its translation: CASSKFDGLYGYTF.

This clone was seen only a few times. The rearrangement joins TRBV6-5 to TRBJ1-1; maybe TRBD1 (6 bases). This CDR3 is built from 14 residues. V dropped 6 bases and J dropped 2 bases, with 13 bases sitting between them. CDR1 and CDR2 (germline): MNHEY, SVGAGI. The DNA for the CDR3 is TGTGCCAGCAGCAGGGACACCCTCAACACTGAAGCTTTCTTT. Protein product: CASSRDTLNTEAFF.

The chain employs TRBV5-1 and TRBJ2-7; 9 nucleotides line up with TRBD1. Germline-derived CDR1 and CDR2 are SGHRS and YFSETQ. The ends lost 3 bases at V and 4 bases at J; junction bases unmatched: 5. CDR3 length: 14 amino acids. Here the CDR3 reads CASSSRDREYEQYF. The DNA for the CDR3 is TGCGCCAGCAGCTCCCGGGACAGGGAATACGAGCAGTACTTC.

V usage is TRBV11-2 and J usage is TRBJ2-7; tentative D call: TRBD2 (6 bases). Germline-derived CDR1 and CDR2 are SGHAT and FQNNGV. There are 15 residues in the CDR3. V lost 1 base and J 1 base, leaving 11 bases between the germline ends. The CDR3 sequence: CASSLGFGGSYEQYF. For the CDR3, the DNA is TGTGCCAGCAGCTTAGGGTTCGGGGGTTCCTACGAGCAGTACTTC.